One and the same sample provided the 30 T cell receptor beta chains below, sequenced in a study of tumor-infiltrating lymphocytes in primary liver carcinoma. Starting material of about 450 ng total RNA yielded TCR beta cDNA via a constant-region primer. Three nested multiplex PCR rounds, a slightly modified ARM-PCR, produced the libraries for TCR beta. TRBV1-TRBV30 forward primers paired with a C-beta reverse primer were used in the first two PCR rounds, which ran approximately 10 cycles each. TCRdb reprocessed the multiplex PCR reads via MiXCR and lists one record per CDR3 protein. The sample has approximately 330,000 distinct CDR3 sequences, about 61% seen once. It was unsorted whole blood that yielded blood RNA, and germline DNA was also extracted. Sample: peripheral blood. All receptors come from a man aged 35-49 years with primary liver carcinoma and hepatitis B virus infection.

This clonotype has just a few counts. The chain joins TRBV7-8 to TRBJ1-1; 8 bases match TRBD1. The CDR3 has 14 amino acids. Unmatched junction bases numbered 6, after V lost 5 bases and J lost 4 bases. Germline V lookup: CDR1 SGHVS, CDR2 FQNEAQ. The CDR3: CASSASGQGTEAFF. CDR3 coding DNA: TGTGCCAGCAGCGCATCCGGACAGGGCACTGAAGCTTTCTTT.

Regarding this clonotype: A read error may explain this, as a much larger clone is one base away. The chain has TRBV29-1 and TRBJ2-5, with D possibly being TRBD2 (6 bases). Germline loops: CDR1 SQVTM, CDR2 ANQGSEA. V was pared by 1 base and J by 3 bases, with 12 bases between. The CDR3 sequence is 14 residues long. The DNA of the CDR3 is TGCAGCGTTGAAGGACTAGTCCTCAAAGAGACCCAGTACTTC. It encodes CSVEGLVLKETQYF.

The J gene is TRBJ2-2, the V gene TRBV6-6; 9 bases agree with TRBD2. The germline V gene encodes CDR1 MNHNY and CDR2 SVGAGI (reference sequence). Unmatched junction bases numbered 16, after V lost 5 bases and J lost 0 bases. This CDR3 region has 20 residues. The CDR3 DNA reads as TGTGCCAGCAGTACGCTCGTGGGACTAGCAGGGCCGACGAACACCGGGGAGCTGTTTTTT. Protein: CASSTLVGLAGPTNTGELFF.

V is TRBV28 and J is TRBJ1-5; tentative D call: TRBD1 (5 bases). The CDR3 is 16 amino acids. Germline V gene data show CDR1 as MDHEN and CDR2 as SYDVKM. V lost 6 bases and J lost 1, with 16 bases in between. CDR3 in amino acids: CASSPGRGGSNQPQHF. The CDR3 DNA reads as TGTGCCAGCAGCCCGGGAAGGGGAGGGAGCAATCAGCCCCAGCATTTT.

This chain joins TRBV28 and TRBJ2-7; no reliable D call. Trimming stripped 4 bases from V and 7 bases from J, with 14 bases between. The CDR3 is made up of 13 amino acids. Germline CDR1 reads MDHEN; CDR2 reads SYDVKM. CDR3 amino acids: CASSSPVLREQYF. CDR3 in DNA: TGTGCCAGCAGTTCTCCGGTTTTGCGGGAGCAGTACTTC.

Worth noting for this clonotype: A read error may explain this, as a much larger clone is one base away. This sequence joins TRBV10-3 and TRBJ1-6; D remains unclear. The CDR3 sequence is 11 residues long. CDR1 is ENHRY and CDR2 is SYGVKD in the germline V gene. This CDR3 reads CGSRSNSPLHF. The CDR3 nucleotides read TGTGGCTCTCGCTCTAATTCACCCCTCCACTTT.

Points on this clonotype: A junction boundary mismatches the germline segment, possibly from a read error. J is TRBJ2-7 and V is TRBV6-2 or TRBV6-3; 9 positions match TRBD2. CDR3 size: 15 residues. Germline V gives CDR1 MNHEY, CDR2 SVGEGT. CDR3 sequence: CASSYPSGNGYERYF. CDR3 bases: TGTGCCAGCAGTTACCCTAGCGGGAACGGATACGAGCGGTACTTC.

Notes on this clonotype: Being one base from a much bigger clone, this may be a read error. The chain joins TRBV4-1 to TRBJ2-7; D may match TRBD1 or TRBD2 (5 bases each). The CDR3 runs to 13 residues. CDR1 is MGHRA and CDR2 is YSYEKL in the germline V gene. Trimming left V 5 bases short and J 3 bases short, with 11 bases between. The DNA for the CDR3 is TGCGCCAGCAGCAAAGGGACCCTCTACGAGCAGTACTTC. Residues: CASSKGTLYEQYF.

The chain links TRBV10-2 to TRBJ1-2; tentatively, D is TRBD1 (5 bases). The germline V gene encodes CDR1 WSHSY and CDR2 SAAADI. CDR3 length equals 14 residues. V was shortened by 7 bases and J by 6 bases, with 18 bases between the two germline ends. The CDR3 protein is CASTSRAIINGYTF. CDR3 sequence (DNA): TGCGCCAGCACCTCCAGGGCGATCATTAATGGCTACACCTTC.

The genes are TRBV6-4 and TRBJ2-2, with 10 bases identical to TRBD1. V was clipped by 5 bases and J by 4 bases; unmatched bases: 4. The V gene's germline CDR1 is MRHNA and CDR2 SNTAGT. The length of the CDR3 is 15 residues. The CDR3 sequence: CASSMGQGPTGELFF. The CDR3 coding sequence is TGTGCCAGCAGTATGGGACAGGGGCCCACCGGGGAGCTGTTTTTT.

Points on this clonotype: An end of the junction differs from the germline gene, which may be a read error. This chain uses TRBV28 with TRBJ1-3; D possibly corresponds to TRBD1 (5 bases). The CDR3 length is 15 residues. Germline-derived CDR1 and CDR2 are MDHEN and SYDVKM. CDR3 amino acids: CVSSTLGDGGNTIYF. DNA of the CDR3: TGTGTCAGCAGTACATTGGGGGACGGTGGAAACACCATATATTTT.

Regarding this clonotype: A read error may be the cause here, since a much bigger clone is one base away. The chain joins TRBV12-3 or TRBV12-4 to TRBJ1-2; tentatively, D is TRBD1 (6 bases). The CDR3 spans 14 residues. V shed 7 bases and J shed 8 bases, with 20 bases lying between them. CDR3 amino acids: CASIEQGPVGGYTF. The CDR3 nucleotides are TGTGCCAGCATCGAACAGGGACCCGTCGGGGGCTACACCTTC.

The chain employs TRBV29-1 and TRBJ2-2, with a weak D call TRBD2 (5 bases). The CDR3 spans 14 residues. Deletions cut 6 bases from V and 2 bases from J, with 13 bases between. The V gene's germline CDR1 is SQVTM and CDR2 ANQGSEA. Here the CDR3 reads CSVTLVANTGELFF. The CDR3, as DNA: TGCAGCGTCACACTAGTGGCTAACACCGGGGAGCTGTTTTTT.

This clonotype was counted many times. The chain combines TRBV6-6 with TRBJ2-1, with TRBD2 matching over 8 bases. Germline V gives CDR1 MNHNY, CDR2 SVGAGI (reference sequence). With 6 bases clipped from V and 9 bases from J, the junction kept 13 bases outside the gene matches. The CDR3 is made up of 15 amino acids. CDR3 sequence reads: CASSPGTSSSSEQFF. The DNA of the CDR3 is TGTGCCAGCAGCCCCGGGACTAGTTCCTCAAGTGAGCAGTTCTTC.

This CDR3 reads CASSLGGGARELFF. In nucleotides, the CDR3 is TGTGCCAGCAGCTTAGGTGGTGGGGCCCGGGAGCTGTTTTTT. V gene TRBV11-2 combines with J gene TRBJ2-2, with TRBD1 as a possible D gene (5 bases). This CDR3 has 14 amino acids. From germline, CDR1 is SGHAT and CDR2 FQNNGV. Trimming took off 1 base at V and 9 bases at J, with 12 bases between the two ends.

In regard to this clonotype: The germline gene is not matched at one end of the junction; a read error may be the cause. The chain employs TRBV11-2 and TRBJ2-7; D not certain. In germline, CDR1 is SGHAT, CDR2 FQNNGV. The CDR3 sequence is 10 residues long. The CDR3 region is CASRFSEKYF. The CDR3 DNA reads TGTGCCAGCAGATTCAGCGAGAAGTACTTC.

V and J are TRBV4-2 and TRBJ1-1; D remains ambiguous. Deletions cut 1 base from V and 9 bases from J, with 18 bases between. Germline V gives CDR1 LGHNA, CDR2 YNFKEQ. The CDR3 runs 15 residues. The CDR3 sequence is CASSQGTPVGRKAFF. The CDR3 DNA reads TGTGCCAGCAGCCAAGGGACCCCGGTAGGCCGTAAAGCTTTCTTT.

This clonotype was recorded a few times. This sequence joins TRBV7-8 and TRBJ2-7; D may be TRBD1 or TRBD2 (6 bases each). Germline V CDR1 and CDR2: SGHVS, FQNEAQ. V shed 6 bases and J shed 2 bases, with 17 bases lying between them. The length of the CDR3 is 15 residues. Here the CDR3 reads CASSSIGGGAYEQYF. DNA of the CDR3: TGTGCCAGCAGTTCCATAGGGGGAGGCGCCTACGAGCAGTACTTC. Using reference TRBV7-8 and TRBJ2-7 for the parts outside the CDR3, the full variable domain is GAGVSQSPRYKVAKRGQDVALRCDPISGHVSLFWYQQALGQGPEFLTYFQNEAQLDKSGLPSDRFFAERPEGSVSTLKIQRTQQEDSAVYLCASSSIGGGAYEQYFGPGTRLTVT.

This chain links TRBV12-3 or TRBV12-4 with TRBJ2-2, with 9 bases fitting TRBD1. The CDR3 sequence is 16 residues long. The junction had 6 bases not matched to a gene; V was cut back by 3 bases and J by 4 bases. Here the CDR3 reads CASSLGTGGGTGELFF. CDR3 in DNA: TGTGCCAGCAGTTTGGGTACAGGGGGCGGCACCGGGGAGCTGTTTTTT.

Of note for this clonotype: The conserved final phenylalanine or tryptophan is absent from the CDR3, which likely points to a read error. The gene calls are TRBV29-1 and TRBJ2-7; D could derive from TRBD1 or TRBD2 (5 bases each). CDR1 is SQVTM and CDR2 is ANQGSEA in the germline V gene. The CDR3 totals 12 residues. V was trimmed by 6 bases and J by 7 bases, leaving 16 bases between them. Here the CDR3 DNA reads TGCAGCGTACGGGACGACACGATTGAGCAGTACCTC. It translates to CSVRDDTIEQYL.

This clonotype has at least ten counts. J is TRBJ2-1 and V is TRBV6-5; D not resolved. The CDR3 is made up of 12 amino acids. The V gene lost 6 bases and the J gene lost 8 bases, with 11 bases spanning the gap. CDR1 and CDR2 (germline): MNHEY, SVGAGI. CDR3 DNA: TGTGCCAGCAGAGGGCATGGCCATGAGCAGTTCTTC. This sequence encodes CASRGHGHEQFF.

With regard to this clonotype: The CDR3 does not end in the conserved phenylalanine or tryptophan, so this is likely a read error. J is TRBJ2-5 and V is TRBV12-3 or TRBV12-4, with 8 nucleotides matching TRBD2. The CDR3 runs 15 residues. The J segment lost 4 bases and the V segment lost 6 bases, leaving 10 bases of the junction unmatched. The DNA for the CDR3 is TGTGCCAGCAGGGCGGGTGGGCTAGCGGGAGAGACCCAGTACTTA. Residues: CASRAGGLAGETQYL.

This clonotype was seen at least ten times. This chain connects TRBV29-1 to TRBJ2-3; TRBD2 is a possible D gene (6 bases). Trimming took 7 bases from V and 4 from J, leaving 18 bases between them. The CDR3 loop spans 14 amino acids. The V gene's germline CDR1 is SQVTM and CDR2 ANQGSEA. The CDR3 DNA sequence: TGCAGCGCCAGGGAGACTAGTTTTCCAGATACGCAGTATTTT. Translation gives CSARETSFPDTQYF.

This clonotype turned up a few times. The rearrangement uses TRBV6-5 and TRBJ1-4; 12 bases are shared with TRBD1. The CDR3 sequence is 19 residues long. After removal of 6 bases from V and 1 base from J, the junction contained 12 bases not matched to a gene. The germline V gene has CDR1 MNHEY and CDR2 SVGAGI. CDR3 loop: CASSSGTGGGVGTNEKLFF. The CDR3 nucleotides read TGTGCCAGCAGCTCCGGGACAGGGGGCGGTGTTGGAACTAATGAAAAACTGTTTTTT.

This clonotype was seen once. A much bigger clone sits one base away, suggesting this may be a read error. This chain uses TRBV6-1 with TRBJ2-7, with D unclear. Trimming stripped 2 bases from V and 0 bases from J, with 14 bases between. The CDR3 is 16 amino acids. Germline CDR1 MNHNS, CDR2 SASEGT. DNA of the CDR3: TGTGCCAGCAGTGAACACCCAACAGTAGACTCCTACGAGCAGTACTTC. It codes for CASSEHPTVDSYEQYF.

This chain links TRBV20-1 with TRBJ2-7, with D possibly being TRBD2 (5 bases). Germline CDR1 DFQATT, CDR2 SNEGSKA (reference sequence). The CDR3 covers 12 residues. The ends were cut back, 3 bases at V and 1 base at J, with 7 bases in the middle. CDR3 sequence: CSASTRSYEQYF. DNA of the CDR3: TGCAGTGCTAGTACTAGATCCTACGAGCAGTACTTC.

For this clonotype: One end of the junction fails to match germline, which may point to a read error. The V gene is TRBV4-3, the J gene TRBJ2-7; 8 bases agree with TRBD2. This CDR3 has 16 residues. Germline V gives CDR1 LGHNA, CDR2 YSLEER. The CDR3 sequence: CTSSQVISGSSYEQYF. CDR3 DNA: TGCACCAGCAGCCAAGTGATCAGCGGGAGTTCCTACGAGCAGTACTTC.

This clonotype was found a few times. The V and J genes are TRBV7-9 and TRBJ2-6; unclear D gene. The CDR3 is 14 residues long. V was trimmed by 5 bases and J by 4 bases, leaving 9 bases between them. CDR1 SEHNR and CDR2 FQNEAQ come from the germline V gene (reference sequence). In DNA, the CDR3 is TGTGCCAGCAGCGCCTTCATAGGGGCCAACGTCCTGACTTTC. This gives the protein CASSAFIGANVLTF. The full variable domain, rest sourced from reference TRBV7-9 and TRBJ2-6, is DTGVSQNPRHKITKRGQNVTFRCDPISEHNRLYWYRQTLGQGPEFLTYFQNEAQLEKSRLLSDRFSAERPKGSFSTLEIQRTEQGDSAMYLCASSAFIGANVLTFGAGSRLTVL.

About this clonotype: Germline and junction disagree at one end, which may indicate a read error. This chain links TRBV6-5 with TRBJ2-5; possibly TRBD1 or TRBD2 for D (5 bases each). This CDR3 is 12 amino acids long. Germline V gene data show CDR1 as MNHEY and CDR2 as SVGAGI. CDR3 DNA: TGTGCCAGCAGGACAGAAGCGGAGACCCACTACTTC. Its translation is CASRTEAETHYF.

This clonotype was seen a single time. The rearrangement links TRBV7-9 to TRBJ2-7, with D perhaps being TRBD1 or TRBD2 (6 bases each). The ends were cut back, 4 bases at V and 1 base at J, with 14 bases in the middle. Germline CDR1 SEHNR, CDR2 FQNEAQ (reference sequence). CDR3 length equals 15 residues. Written as DNA, the CDR3 is TGTGCCAGCAGCTCCAAGGGGGGCAGTTCCTACGAGCAGTACTTC. Translated: CASSSKGGSSYEQYF.